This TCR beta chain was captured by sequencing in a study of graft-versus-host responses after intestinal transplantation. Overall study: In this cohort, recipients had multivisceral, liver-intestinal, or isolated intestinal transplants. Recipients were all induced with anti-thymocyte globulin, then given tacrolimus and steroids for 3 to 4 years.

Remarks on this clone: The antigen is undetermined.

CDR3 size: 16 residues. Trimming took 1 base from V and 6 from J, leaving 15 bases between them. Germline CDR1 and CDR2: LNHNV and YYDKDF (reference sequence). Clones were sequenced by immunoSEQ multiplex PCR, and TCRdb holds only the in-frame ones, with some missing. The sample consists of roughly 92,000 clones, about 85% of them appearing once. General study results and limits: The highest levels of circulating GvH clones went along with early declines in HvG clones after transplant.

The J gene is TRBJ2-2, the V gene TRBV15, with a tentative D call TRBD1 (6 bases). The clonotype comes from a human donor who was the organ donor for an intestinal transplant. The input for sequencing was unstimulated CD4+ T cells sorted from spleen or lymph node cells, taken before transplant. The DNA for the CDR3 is TGTGCCACCAGCAGAGGGGTCCAGGGGATTTCCGGGGAGCTGTTTTTT. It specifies CATSRGVQGISGELFF.